This entry lists 21 T cell receptor beta chains sequenced from one sample in a study of shared clonotypes between healthy human individuals. The method was immunoSEQ multiplex PCR; TCRdb's version includes in-frame clones alone and lacks a portion of them. Among approximately 710,000 clones, 90% were seen once, and the ten largest hold 30% to 40%. Sample: memory CD8+ T cells from PBMCs. Subset given: CD45RO+ cells pooled with CCR7-negative TemRA cells. These receptors originate from a man younger than 30 in good health. Some clones in this sample may be carry-over from other donors' samples.

The chain has TRBV10-3 and TRBJ2-1; 11 nucleotides align to TRBD2. CDR3 length equals 17 residues. Germline V gene data show CDR1 as ENHRY and CDR2 as SYGVKD. The ends lost 4 bases at V and 5 bases at J; junction bases unmatched: 10. As DNA, the CDR3 is TGTGCCATCAGTGTGGTAGGGGGACTAGCGGTCGACAATGAGCAGTTCTTC. Translation gives CAISVVGGLAVDNEQFF.

The rearrangement uses TRBV5-1 and TRBJ2-3; D gene uncertain. The CDR3 sequence is 11 residues long. The germline V gene has CDR1 SGHRS and CDR2 YFSETQ. Trimming took 5 bases from V and 5 from J, leaving 6 bases between them. The CDR3 is CASREGDTQYF. For the CDR3, the DNA is TGCGCCAGCAGAGAAGGAGATACGCAGTATTTT.

This chain uses TRBV12-2 with TRBJ2-7. TRBV12-2 is labeled a pseudogene. This CDR3 comprises 16 residues. CDR3 protein: CASRSPPPDRTYEQYF. CDR3 bases: TGTGCAAGTCGCAGTCCCCCGCCGGACCGAACCTACGAGCAGTACTTC.

The chain is built from TRBV28 and TRBJ1-5, with D perhaps matching TRBD1 (6 bases). Trimming removed 1 base at V and 6 bases at J, with 13 bases between. Looked up from germline, CDR1 is MDHEN and CDR2 is SYDVKM. CDR3 length: 15 residues. The CDR3 DNA sequence: TGTGCCAGCAGTTTATCATGGGGGCACACTCAGCCCCAGCATTTT. Encoded protein: CASSLSWGHTQPQHF.

This chain joins TRBV10-1 and TRBJ2-3; no firm D call. The germline gives CDR1 WNHNN, CDR2 SYGVQD (reference sequence). The CDR3 is made up of 14 amino acids. Trimming took 6 bases from V and 3 from J, leaving 13 bases between them. CDR3 sequence: CASSSVRVTDTQYF. The CDR3 DNA sequence: TGCGCCAGCAGCTCTGTGCGAGTAACAGATACGCAGTATTTT.

The chain employs TRBV5-4 and TRBJ1-2, with D unresolved. The CDR3 consists of 15 residues. Germline CDR1 is SGHNT and CDR2 is YYREEE (reference sequence). V was pared by 2 bases and J by 0 bases, with 11 bases between. The CDR3 sequence: CASSLIAGPNYGYTF. The DNA of the CDR3 is TGTGCCAGCAGCTTAATCGCAGGTCCTAACTATGGCTACACCTTC.

The chain combines TRBV29-1 with TRBJ2-7, with TRBD1 matching over 7 bases. CDR3 length: 13 residues. Trimming at V came to 6 bases and at J to 0 bases, leaving 5 bases not matched to a gene. Germline CDR1 reads SQVTM; CDR2 reads ANQGSEA. For the CDR3, the DNA is TGCAGCGTCGTCCGGGACAGCTCCTACGAGCAGTACTTC. Amino acid sequence: CSVVRDSSYEQYF.

Points on this clone: A junction end diverges from the germline sequence, so it may reflect a read error. Other DNA sequences in the sample encode the same CDR3. This rearrangement joins TRBV5-6 to TRBJ1-2; no firm D call. The germline CDR1 and CDR2 sequences are SGHDT and YYEEEE. The CDR3 runs 15 residues. The DNA for the CDR3 is TGCGCCAGCAGCGGACGAGACCCGTCGTGGTCTGGCTACACCTTC. Translated, it gives CASSGRDPSWSGYTF.

This clone has only one observation. J is TRBJ1-1 and V is TRBV5-6, with TRBD1 matching over 7 bases. With 2 bases clipped from V and 0 bases from J, the junction kept 7 bases outside the gene matches. The germline gives CDR1 SGHDT, CDR2 YYEEEE. The CDR3 has 16 residues. The CDR3 loop reads CASSFGQDYMNTEAFF. The DNA for the CDR3 is TGTGCCAGCAGCTTCGGACAGGATTATATGAACACTGAAGCTTTCTTT.

In this sample, this clone turned up once. The chain carries TRBV9 and TRBJ2-3, with 11 bases identical to TRBD2. CDR3 length: 18 residues. The J segment lost 4 bases and the V segment lost 3 bases, leaving 13 bases of the junction unmatched. Germline-derived CDR1 and CDR2 are SGDLS and YYNGEE. The CDR3 reads CASSERLAGGPRADTQYF. For the CDR3, the DNA is TGTGCCAGCAGCGAGCGTTTAGCGGGAGGGCCGCGAGCAGATACGCAGTATTTT.

CDR3 protein: CASSLVLPGSEAFF. The DNA of the CDR3 is TGTGCCAGCAGCTTAGTCTTGCCGGGATCTGAAGCTTTCTTT. The genes are TRBV7-2 and TRBJ1-1, with D unresolved. Germline values: CDR1 SGHTA, CDR2 FQGNSA. The CDR3 extends over 14 amino acids. Trimming shortened V by 1 base and J by 6 bases, and 12 bases separated the two germline ends.

The chain employs TRBV11-3 and TRBJ2-3, with 9 bases fitting TRBD1. Germline V CDR1 and CDR2: SGHNT, YENEEA. V was clipped by 5 bases and J by 5 bases; unmatched bases: 11. This CDR3 is 16 amino acids long. The CDR3 DNA reads as TGTGCCAGCAGCCCGGCCGGGACAGGGTTGGAAGATACGCAGTATTTT. It specifies CASSPAGTGLEDTQYF.

The V and J genes are TRBV27 and TRBJ1-5, with D uncertain. V shed 6 bases and J shed 6 bases, with 15 bases lying between them. CDR3 length: 14 amino acids. The germline V gene has CDR1 MNHEY and CDR2 SMNVEV (reference sequence). CDR3 sequence (DNA): TGTGCCAGCAGCCCGGGCGCAGACCCTCAGCCCCAGCATTTT. Translation gives CASSPGADPQPQHF.

The chain recombines TRBV7-8 with TRBJ2-3, with a tentative D call TRBD1 (5 bases). The CDR3 is 14 amino acids. V dropped 5 bases and J dropped 2 bases, with 11 bases sitting between them. Per the germline V gene, CDR1 is SGHVS and CDR2 is FQNEAQ. The DNA for the CDR3 is TGTGCCAGCAGCCAAGACAGAACCACAGATACGCAGTATTTT. This encodes CASSQDRTTDTQYF.

The count of this clone is one. This chain uses TRBV5-1 with TRBJ2-3; 7 bases are a match to TRBD1. Trimming at V came to 5 bases and at J to 4 bases, leaving 13 bases not matched to a gene. Germline CDR1 and CDR2: SGHRS and YFSETQ. CDR3 size: 16 residues. CDR3 region: CASRREDREMSDTQYF. For the CDR3, the DNA is TGCGCCAGCAGAAGGGAAGACAGGGAAATGTCAGATACGCAGTATTTT.

This chain's CDR3 is CASSEPRVLAGTGEQFF. The CDR3 nucleotides read TGTGCCAGCAGTGAACCAAGGGTTCTAGCGGGAACTGGTGAGCAGTTCTTC. The chain couples TRBV6-1 to TRBJ2-1, with 9 nucleotides matching TRBD2. Trimming at V came to 2 bases and at J to 9 bases, leaving 14 bases not matched to a gene. This CDR3 is built from 17 residues. CDR1 MNHNS and CDR2 SASEGT come from the germline V gene.

This rearrangement joins TRBV23-1 to TRBJ2-1, with D possibly matching TRBD2 (6 bases). TRBV23-1 carries the ORF label, with uncertain function. Trimming removed 1 base at V and 6 bases at J, with 13 bases between. The length of the CDR3 is 15 residues. The CDR3 bases are TGCGCCAGCAGTCAATTACGCCTAGCGCGCAATGAGCAGTTCTTC. Protein: CASSQLRLARNEQFF.

The chain has TRBV10-2 and TRBJ2-5; 14 nucleotides agree with TRBD2. The germline V gene encodes CDR1 WSHSY and CDR2 SAAADI. With V trimmed by 3 bases and J by 4 bases, 10 bases remained unmatched. The CDR3 has 18 residues. The CDR3, as DNA: TGCGCCAGCAGTGATCGGACTAGCGGGAGGATGGATAGAGAGACCCAGTACTTC. Translating it yields CASSDRTSGRMDRETQYF.

The chain couples TRBV2 to TRBJ2-7; TRBD2 matches at 10 bases. Trimming took 0 bases from V and 0 from J; bases not matched to a gene: 2. The germline CDR1 and CDR2 sequences are SNHLY and FYNNEI. CDR3 length equals 16 residues. CDR3 nucleotide sequence: TGTGCCAGCAGTGAAGCAAGGACTAGCGGCTCCTACGAGCAGTACTTC. It encodes CASSEARTSGSYEQYF.

CDR3 bases: TGTGCCAGCAGTTACTCGGCAGGGGGCTATCAGGATGGCTACACCTTC. Translated, it gives CASSYSAGGYQDGYTF. The rearrangement links TRBV6-6 to TRBJ1-2; 8 bases agree with TRBD1. Germline CDR1 is MNHNY and CDR2 is SVGAGI (reference sequence). The CDR3 spans 16 residues. J gave up 6 bases and V 0 bases, and 9 bases lay outside the gene matches.

Turning to this clone: One junction end disagrees with the germline gene, perhaps due to a read error. V is TRBV29-1 and J is TRBJ2-1, with 14 bases that match TRBD2. The CDR3 has 15 residues. Germline loops: CDR1 SQVTM, CDR2 ANQGSEA. This chain's CDR3 is CSVEGTSGSTYEQFF. The CDR3 nucleotides are TGCAGCGTCGAAGGGACTAGCGGGAGTACCTATGAGCAGTTCTTC.